What follows are 32 T cell receptor beta chains derived from one specimen sequenced in a study of blood T cell repertoires in COVID-19. Here immunoSEQ multiplex PCR was the method, and the copy in TCRdb shows in-frame clones only, minus some. This sample has 95,000 to 110,000 clones, with approximately 89% found just once. Material: peripheral blood. These receptors were taken from a man aged 50-60 years with active or convalescent COVID-19.

The chain is built from TRBV5-1 and TRBJ1-1; D is perhaps TRBD1 (6 bases). CDR1 SGHRS and CDR2 YFSETQ come from the germline V gene. The CDR3 runs to 15 residues. V was pared by 1 base and J by 11 bases, with 21 bases between. Here the CDR3 DNA reads TGCGCCAGCAGCTTGCTGGCGCACGGGACACAAGGGGCTTTCTTT. It specifies CASSLLAHGTQGAFF.

The gene calls are TRBV2 and TRBJ1-1; D is unclear. The germline V gene has CDR1 SNHLY and CDR2 FYNNEI. This CDR3 contains 13 residues. The V end was cut by 5 bases, the J end by 0 bases, with 7 bases between. CDR3 amino acids: CASSPEVNTEAFF. CDR3 nucleotides: TGTGCCAGCAGTCCCGAGGTGAACACTGAAGCTTTCTTT.

V usage is TRBV28 and J usage is TRBJ2-2, with TRBD2 as a possible D gene (6 bases). This CDR3 has 15 amino acids. The V end lost 3 bases, the J end lost 7 bases, and 15 bases lay between the germline ends. From germline, CDR1 is MDHEN and CDR2 SYDVKM. The CDR3 DNA is TGTGCCAGCAGTTTGGGGGACTTCTCTAGCGGGGAGCTGTTTTTT. Translating it yields CASSLGDFSSGELFF. The full variable domain, rest sourced from reference TRBV28 and TRBJ2-2, is DVKVTQSSRYLVKRTGEKVFLECVQDMDHENMFWYRQDPGLGLRLIYFSYDVKMKEKGDIPEGYSVSREKKERFSLILESASTNQTSMYLCASSLGDFSSGELFFGEGSRLTVL.

J is TRBJ1-2 and V is TRBV5-1; 10 positions match TRBD1. The CDR3 is 15 amino acids. After removal of 4 bases from V and 5 bases from J, the junction contained 8 bases not matched to a gene. Germline values: CDR1 SGHRS, CDR2 YFSETQ. The CDR3: CASSPGQGTIYGYTF. DNA for the CDR3: TGCGCCAGCAGCCCGGGACAGGGGACTATATATGGCTACACCTTC.

This chain links TRBV5-5 with TRBJ2-5; 7 bases are shared with TRBD2. The trim removed 1 base at V and 3 bases at J, leaving 6 bases unmatched. Germline V gene data show CDR1 as SGHKS and CDR2 as YYEKEE (reference sequence). The CDR3 has 15 amino acids. CDR3 coding DNA: TGTGCCAGCAGCTTGTCTCCTAGCGGAAAAGAGACCCAGTACTTC. Protein product: CASSLSPSGKETQYF.

The chain recombines TRBV10-2 with TRBJ1-5; TRBD1 agrees at 8 bases. The CDR3 has 13 amino acids. Unmatched junction bases numbered 6, after V lost 7 bases and J lost 7 bases. Germline-derived CDR1 and CDR2 are WSHSY and SAAADI. The CDR3 loop is CASTGQGEQPQHF. CDR3 DNA: TGCGCCAGCACCGGACAGGGCGAGCAGCCCCAGCATTTT.

This chain connects TRBV19 to TRBJ2-7; TRBD2 aligns across 8 bases. V shed 6 bases, J shed 3 bases, and the junction held 7 bases outside the gene matches. CDR3 length equals 14 residues. Per the germline V gene, CDR1 is LNHDA and CDR2 is SQIVND (reference sequence). The CDR3 spells CASSTSGTSYEQYF. In nucleotides, the CDR3 is TGTGCCAGTAGCACATCCGGGACTAGCTACGAGCAGTACTTC.

This chain connects TRBV11-2 to TRBJ2-2, with D possibly TRBD2 on 6 matching bases. The V and J ends lost 6 bases and 2 bases respectively, with 19 bases between them. CDR1 SGHAT and CDR2 FQNNGV come from the germline V gene. CDR3 length: 17 amino acids. The CDR3, as DNA: TGTGCCAGCAGTTTTACTAGCCTCGGTCTCAACACCGGGGAGCTGTTTTTT. Amino acid sequence: CASSFTSLGLNTGELFF.

This clone was found a few times. The CDR3 loop is CSVTRDSSGNTIYF. The CDR3 coding sequence is TGCAGCGTTACACGGGACAGTTCGGGAAACACCATATATTTT. The V gene is TRBV29-1, the J gene TRBJ1-3; 7 bases match TRBD1. After removal of 5 bases from V and 4 bases from J, the junction contained 8 bases not matched to a gene. Germline loops: CDR1 SQVTM, CDR2 ANQGSEA. The CDR3 extends over 14 amino acids.

This chain uses TRBV6-5 with TRBJ1-5; D is perhaps TRBD1 (6 bases). This CDR3 contains 14 residues. Trimming took 10 bases from V and 0 from J, leaving 13 bases between them. From germline, CDR1 is MNHEY and CDR2 SVGAGI. The CDR3 region has the DNA TGTGCCACCGCGGACAGTCATAGCAATCAGCCCCAGCATTTT. Translation gives CATADSHSNQPQHF.

The chain couples TRBV3-1 (or the pseudogene TRBV3-2) to TRBJ1-4; D is uncertain. CDR1 is LGHDT, CDR2 YNNKEL, per germline (reference sequence). The CDR3 runs 13 residues. V lost 5 bases, J lost 7 bases, and 11 bases lay in between. This CDR3 is CASSYRRSEKLFF. CDR3 bases: TGTGCCAGCAGCTACCGTAGAAGTGAAAAACTGTTTTTT.

This chain joins TRBV4-1 and TRBJ2-1; D gene ambiguous. The CDR3 is 16 amino acids. Trimming cost V 2 bases and J 2 bases, with 13 bases left between them. Germline assignment: CDR1 MGHRA and CDR2 YSYEKL. The CDR3 protein is CASSQLAPITYNEQFF. The CDR3 coding sequence is TGCGCCAGCAGCCAATTAGCCCCGATCACCTACAATGAGCAGTTCTTC.

The chain recombines TRBV5-1 with TRBJ2-7, with 7 bases lining up with TRBD1. From germline, CDR1 is SGHRS and CDR2 YFSETQ. V was clipped by 2 bases and J by 1 base; unmatched bases: 6. The CDR3 extends over 15 amino acids. Written as DNA, the CDR3 is TGCGCCAGCAGCTTTGGGCAGGGGGTTTCCTACGAGCAGTACTTC. Translating it yields CASSFGQGVSYEQYF.

V usage is TRBV11-3 and J usage is TRBJ2-5, with TRBD1 matching 7 bases. The CDR3 is made up of 13 amino acids. The germline V gene encodes CDR1 SGHNT and CDR2 YENEEA. The ends lost 5 bases at V and 4 bases at J; junction bases unmatched: 4. This CDR3 reads CASSRGGAETQYF. CDR3 DNA sequence: TGTGCCAGCAGCAGAGGGGGCGCAGAGACCCAGTACTTC.

This chain uses TRBV9 with TRBJ1-6; weak D call: TRBD1 (6 bases). The V end lost 4 bases, the J end lost 5 bases, and 10 bases lay between the germline ends. This CDR3 comprises 14 residues. Germline V gives CDR1 SGDLS, CDR2 YYNGEE. CDR3 in DNA: TGTGCCAGCAGCCCCGGACAGCATAATTCACCCCTCCACTTT. It yields the protein CASSPGQHNSPLHF.

The CDR3 DNA reads as TGCGCCAGCAGTCTAGCGACAGACGGGGAGCTGTTTTTT. Its protein is CASSLATDGELFF. The chain carries TRBV5-1 and TRBJ2-2; D is possibly TRBD2 (6 bases). The CDR3 has 13 amino acids. The V and J ends lost 5 bases and 7 bases respectively, with 12 bases between them. CDR1 is SGHRS, CDR2 YFSETQ, per germline.

This clone was detected once. This chain connects TRBV27 to TRBJ2-7, with D tentatively TRBD1 (6 bases). Germline CDR1 reads MNHEY; CDR2 reads SMNVEV (reference sequence). CDR3 length equals 13 residues. V lost 5 bases and J 4 bases, leaving 12 bases between the germline ends. DNA of the CDR3: TGTGCCAGCAGTGACGGGACACTGTACGAGCAGTACTTC. Residues: CASSDGTLYEQYF.

The rearrangement links TRBV29-1 to TRBJ1-4; 9 bases fit TRBD1. There are 14 residues in the CDR3. Germline V lookup: CDR1 SQVTM, CDR2 ANQGSEA. V dropped 6 bases and J dropped 8; count of bases not matched to a gene: 10. CDR3 bases: TGCAGCGTGGCCCAACAGGGGGCAGGGGAAAAACTGTTTTTT. Translating gives CSVAQQGAGEKLFF.

The rearrangement uses TRBV19 and TRBJ1-2, with TRBD1 matching over 9 bases. Trimming cost V 6 bases and J 4 bases; bases outside gene matches: 9. CDR3 length equals 15 residues. The germline CDR1 and CDR2 sequences are LNHDA and SQIVND (reference sequence). DNA of the CDR3: TGTGCCAGTAGCCCATGGGGACAGGGCCTCTATGGCTACACCTTC. It specifies CASSPWGQGLYGYTF.

This chain joins TRBV7-9 and TRBJ2-5; D call uncertain. The CDR3 covers 13 residues. The ends were cut back, 5 bases at V and 0 bases at J, with 7 bases in the middle. CDR1 and CDR2 (germline): SEHNR, FQNEAQ (reference sequence). The CDR3: CASSLMYQETQYF. The CDR3, as DNA: TGTGCCAGCAGCCTAATGTACCAAGAGACCCAGTACTTC.

Here the CDR3 DNA reads TGTGCCAGCAGCTCCAAACAGGGAAATGAAGATACGCAGTATTTT. This codes for CASSSKQGNEDTQYF. V usage is TRBV7-9 and J usage is TRBJ2-3, with D maybe TRBD1 (6 bases). Germline V gene data show CDR1 as SEHNR and CDR2 as FQNEAQ (reference sequence). The CDR3 has 15 amino acids. V was cut by 4 bases and J by 5 bases, with 16 bases left in between.

This chain links TRBV27 with TRBJ1-2; D remains unclear. Germline assignment: CDR1 MNHEY and CDR2 SMNVEV (reference sequence). V lost 6 bases and J 2 bases, leaving 10 bases between the germline ends. The CDR3 contains 13 residues. CDR3 in DNA: TGTGCCAGCAGAGAGACTCCCAACTATGGCTACACCTTC. It translates to CASRETPNYGYTF.

The chain has TRBV6-2 or TRBV6-3 and TRBJ2-7, with 7 bases identical to TRBD2. V lost 4 bases and J lost 0; bases outside the gene matches: 6. The CDR3 spans 15 residues. The germline V gene has CDR1 MNHEY and CDR2 SVGEGT. CDR3 bases: TGTGCCAGCAGTTCGGGACTACCGAGCTCCTACGAGCAGTACTTC. Translated: CASSSGLPSSYEQYF.

This clone came up once. The rearrangement links TRBV18 to TRBJ1-4; TRBD1 agrees at 8 bases. The J segment lost 8 bases and the V segment lost 4 bases, leaving 9 bases of the junction unmatched. Per germline, CDR1 KGHSH and CDR2 LQKENI. This CDR3 is built from 15 residues. As DNA, the CDR3 is TGTGCCAGCTCACTCTCAACAGGGGGTGAGGAAAAACTGTTTTTT. Amino acid sequence: CASSLSTGGEEKLFF.

The rearrangement joins TRBV2 to TRBJ1-2; D is possibly TRBD1 (5 bases). Germline values: CDR1 SNHLY, CDR2 FYNNEI. This CDR3 is 12 amino acids long. V gave up 4 bases and J gave up 8 bases, with 11 bases separating them. DNA for the CDR3: TGTGCCAGCAGTGTCGACAGCCGAGGCTACACCTTC. Protein: CASSVDSRGYTF.

The chain employs TRBV12-3 or TRBV12-4 and TRBJ2-5, with a tentative D call TRBD2 (6 bases). This CDR3 is 13 amino acids long. V lost 4 bases and J lost 9, with 15 bases in between. This chain's CDR3 is CASSSGPPGAQYF. DNA for the CDR3: TGTGCCAGCAGTTCGGGACCCCCGGGGGCCCAGTACTTC.

This chain uses TRBV27 with TRBJ2-5; D perhaps matches TRBD1 (5 bases). CDR1 MNHEY and CDR2 SMNVEV come from the germline V gene (reference sequence). The CDR3 contains 15 residues. V gave up 0 bases and J gave up 7 bases, with 15 bases separating them. The CDR3 DNA reads as TGTGCCAGCAGTTTATCCCCCAGGGTGAACGGGACCCAGTACTTC. Its protein is CASSLSPRVNGTQYF.

The V gene is TRBV4-3, the J gene TRBJ1-2; D might be TRBD1 (6 bases). This CDR3 has 15 residues. The germline V gene encodes CDR1 LGHNA and CDR2 YSLEER. The V and J ends lost 0 bases and 4 bases respectively, with 12 bases between them. Here the CDR3 reads CASSQDRGAGYGYTF. The DNA of the CDR3 is TGCGCCAGCAGCCAAGATCGGGGGGCCGGCTATGGCTACACCTTC.

This clone showed up just a few times. The chain carries TRBV9 and TRBJ1-2; 7 nucleotides line up with TRBD1. CDR3 length: 17 residues. J was trimmed by 4 bases and V by 6 bases; bases with no gene match: 18. CDR1 is SGDLS, CDR2 YYNGEE, per germline. The CDR3 nucleotides are TGTGCCAGCACCCAGTCAGGGGTGCAGGGGGGACTCTATGGCTACACCTTC. Its translation is CASTQSGVQGGLYGYTF.

This clone has a handful of counts. CDR3 region: CASRTDREEKLFF. CDR3 bases: TGTGCCAGTAGAACGGACAGGGAAGAAAAACTGTTTTTT. The chain links TRBV19 to TRBJ1-4, with 8 bases aligning to TRBD1. V shed 6 bases, J shed 8 bases, and the junction held 5 bases outside the gene matches. Looked up from germline, CDR1 is LNHDA and CDR2 is SQIVND (reference sequence). The CDR3 loop spans 13 amino acids.

The chain recombines TRBV6-5 with TRBJ2-1; D is undetermined. Between the trimmed V and J ends, which lost 0 bases and 0 bases, there was a span of 6 bases. This CDR3 spans 15 amino acids. Germline loops: CDR1 MNHEY, CDR2 SVGAGI. CDR3 residues: CASSYSRSSYNEQFF. Written as DNA, the CDR3 is TGTGCCAGCAGTTACTCGCGGAGCTCCTACAATGAGCAGTTCTTC.

V gene TRBV7-9 combines with J gene TRBJ2-1; D is unresolved. The CDR3 runs 14 residues. V lost 2 bases and J lost 8, with 13 bases in between. Germline V gene lookup returns CDR1 SEHNR and CDR2 FQNEAQ (reference sequence). The CDR3 region is CASSLLIRADEQFF. CDR3 DNA: TGTGCCAGCAGCTTACTAATCCGCGCGGATGAGCAGTTCTTC. The variable domain in full, completed from reference TRBV7-9 and TRBJ2-1, reads DTGVSQNPRHKITKRGQNVTFRCDPISEHNRLYWYRQTLGQGPEFLTYFQNEAQLEKSRLLSDRFSAERPKGSFSTLEIQRTEQGDSAMYLCASSLLIRADEQFFGPGTRLTVL.